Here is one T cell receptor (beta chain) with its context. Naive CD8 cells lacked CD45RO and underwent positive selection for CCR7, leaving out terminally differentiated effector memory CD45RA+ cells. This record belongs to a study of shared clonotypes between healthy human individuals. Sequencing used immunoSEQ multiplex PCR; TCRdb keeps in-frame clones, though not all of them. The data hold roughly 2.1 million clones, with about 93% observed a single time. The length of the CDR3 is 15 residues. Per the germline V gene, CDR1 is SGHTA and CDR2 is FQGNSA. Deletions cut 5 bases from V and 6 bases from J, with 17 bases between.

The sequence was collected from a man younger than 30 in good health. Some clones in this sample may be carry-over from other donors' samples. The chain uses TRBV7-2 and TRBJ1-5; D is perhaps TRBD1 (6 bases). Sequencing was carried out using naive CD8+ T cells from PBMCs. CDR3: CASSLVRGWGQPQHF. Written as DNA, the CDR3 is TGTGCCAGCAGCCTAGTTAGGGGGTGGGGTCAGCCCCAGCATTTT.